This passage covers 8 T cell receptor beta chains from one sample sequenced in a study of tumor-infiltrating lymphocytes in localized non-small cell lung cancer. TCRdb's copy holds only in-frame clones and misses some; the assay was immunoSEQ multiplex PCR. There are some 22,000 clones in the sample; roughly 63% occur only once, and about 15% lies in the top ten. The sequenced sample was lung tumor tissue. The receptors originated from a human donor with non-small cell lung cancer.

The V and J genes are TRBV15 and TRBJ2-5, with D possibly matching TRBD2 (6 bases). The CDR3 consists of 13 residues. Germline loops: CDR1 LNHNV, CDR2 YYDKDF (reference sequence). V dropped 2 bases and J dropped 13 bases, with 17 bases sitting between them. Here the CDR3 reads CATSRSGTGNGYF. The CDR3 DNA follows: TGTGCCACCAGCAGATCCGGGACTGGGAACGGGTACTTC.

This chain connects TRBV5-1 to TRBJ1-4; a weak D match, TRBD1 (5 bases). V was cut by 0 bases and J by 0 bases, with 9 bases left in between. The CDR3 is made up of 16 amino acids. Germline CDR1 reads SGHRS; CDR2 reads YFSETQ. The CDR3 reads CASSLGWGPTNEKLFF. CDR3 sequence (DNA): TGCGCCAGCAGCTTGGGTTGGGGACCAACTAATGAAAAACTGTTTTTT.

The gene calls are TRBV19 and TRBJ1-2; no clear D gene. The V gene's germline CDR1 is LNHDA and CDR2 SQIVND (reference sequence). V lost 5 bases to trimming and J lost 2 bases, with 9 bases between them. This CDR3 has 13 residues. CDR3 in amino acids: CASSFNSNYGYTF. As DNA, the CDR3 is TGTGCCAGTAGTTTTAACTCAAACTATGGCTACACCTTC.

This sequence joins TRBV29-1 and TRBJ2-3; 13 positions agree with TRBD2. Trimming at V came to 1 base and at J to 7 bases, leaving 5 bases not matched to a gene. Germline lookup yields CDR1 SQVTM and CDR2 ANQGSEA. There are 15 residues in the CDR3. The CDR3 DNA follows: TGCAGCGTTGAAGGGACTAGCGGGAGATTGTATACGCAGTATTTT. Encoded protein: CSVEGTSGRLYTQYF.

The V and J genes are TRBV7-9 and TRBJ2-7, with a weak D call TRBD2 (6 bases). CDR1 and CDR2 (germline): SEHNR, FQNEAQ (reference sequence). The CDR3 has 14 amino acids. The V end lost 3 bases, the J end lost 2 bases, and 11 bases lay between the germline ends. DNA for the CDR3: TGTGCCAGCAGCTTCCGGGACTCCCCCTACGAGCAGTACTTC. Amino acids: CASSFRDSPYEQYF. Supplemented by reference TRBV7-9 and TRBJ2-7, the full variable domain reads DTGVSQNPRHKITKRGQNVTFRCDPISEHNRLYWYRQTLGQGPEFLTYFQNEAQLEKSRLLSDRFSAERPKGSFSTLEIQRTEQGDSAMYLCASSFRDSPYEQYFGPGTRLTVT.

The V call is TRBV10-2, the J call TRBJ1-2; 10 bases align to TRBD1. After removal of 4 bases from V and 2 bases from J, the junction contained 7 bases not matched to a gene. The CDR3 loop spans 16 amino acids. Germline CDR1 and CDR2: WSHSY and SAAADI. CDR3 loop: CASSVVLDRGNYGYTF. The CDR3 DNA sequence: TGCGCCAGCAGTGTCGTGTTGGACAGGGGGAACTATGGCTACACCTTC.

Comments on this clone: The same CDR3 is also encoded by other DNA sequences in this sample. The rearrangement joins TRBV7-9 to TRBJ2-1; the D gene could be TRBD1 or TRBD2 (5 bases each). V shed 5 bases and J shed 0 bases, with 14 bases lying between them. Germline V gene data show CDR1 as SEHNR and CDR2 as FQNEAQ (reference sequence). The CDR3 length is 16 residues. In nucleotides, the CDR3 is TGTGCCAGCAGCCCGTCTGGGGGTAGCTCCTACAATGAGCAGTTCTTC. This codes for CASSPSGGSSYNEQFF.

The V gene is TRBV25-1, the J gene TRBJ1-4; weak D call: TRBD1 (5 bases). The length of the CDR3 is 14 residues. V was trimmed by 5 bases and J by 4 bases, leaving 11 bases between them. Per germline, CDR1 MGHDK and CDR2 SYGVNS. The chain's CDR3 is CASSFREDNEKLFF. The CDR3 nucleotides are TGTGCCAGCAGTTTCAGGGAGGATAATGAAAAACTGTTTTTT.